What follows are 11 T cell receptor beta chains derived from one specimen sequenced in a study of T cells in Graves' hyperthyroidism and ophthalmopathy. RNA transcripts were the template for amplifying TCR beta CDR3 regions. A first-round RT-PCR of the TCR CDR3 used the HTBI primer set. TCRdb redid the calling of the multiplex PCR reads with MiXCR, one entry per CDR3 protein. The repertoire holds 330,000 or so distinct CDR3 sequences, around 20% seen once, with approximately 35% in the top ten. Material for sequencing was blood. The receptors were sampled from a man in his forties or fifties with Graves' ophthalmopathy.

The chain links TRBV19 to TRBJ2-1, with a possible D match to TRBD2 (5 bases). Germline values: CDR1 LNHDA, CDR2 SQIVND (reference sequence). The CDR3 has 14 residues. The V and J ends lost 3 bases and 4 bases respectively, with 10 bases between them. CDR3: CASSIGSGYNEQFF. In DNA, the CDR3 is TGTGCCAGTAGTATTGGGAGCGGTTACAATGAGCAGTTCTTC.

The sample holds many counts of this clonotype. J is TRBJ2-5 and V is TRBV29-1; TRBD1 matches 7 bases. CDR3 size: 15 residues. Germline CDR1 SQVTM, CDR2 ANQGSEA. V lost 5 bases, J lost 2 bases, and 11 bases stayed unmatched. CDR3 amino acids: CSVRGEGARQETQYF. CDR3 coding DNA: TGCAGCGTTCGGGGAGAGGGGGCACGGCAAGAGACCCAGTACTTC.

The sample holds many counts of this clonotype. The rearrangement links TRBV11-1 to TRBJ2-1; D is possibly TRBD1 or TRBD2 (5 bases each). V was trimmed by 5 bases and J by 5 bases, leaving 13 bases between them. The length of the CDR3 is 14 residues. Germline V lookup: CDR1 SGHAT, CDR2 FQDESV (reference sequence). The CDR3 spells CASSLDPGHNEQFF. CDR3 DNA: TGTGCCAGCAGCCTAGACCCGGGGCACAATGAGCAGTTCTTC.

The chain carries TRBV28 and TRBJ2-5; D not certain. CDR3 length equals 16 residues. In germline, CDR1 is MDHEN, CDR2 SYDVKM. V was cut by 5 bases and J by 1 base, with 17 bases left in between. This chain's CDR3 is CASSPLSNWGQETQYF. The CDR3 DNA sequence: TGTGCCAGCAGTCCCCTTTCCAATTGGGGCCAAGAGACCCAGTACTTC.

The chain couples TRBV19 to TRBJ2-5; 14 positions agree with TRBD2. With 4 bases clipped from V and 4 bases from J, the junction kept 14 bases outside the gene matches. The CDR3 runs 19 residues. Germline CDR1 and CDR2: LNHDA and SQIVND (reference sequence). Written as DNA, the CDR3 is TGTGCCAGTAGTACCAGAGGCGGACTAGCGGGAGGACGAGGAGAGACCCAGTACTTC. It yields the protein CASSTRGGLAGGRGETQYF.

The chain has TRBV19 and TRBJ2-1, with TRBD1 matching over 7 bases. V was pared by 8 bases and J by 2 bases, with 9 bases of the junction left unmatched. The CDR3 sequence is 15 residues long. Germline loops: CDR1 LNHDA, CDR2 SQIVND (reference sequence). The CDR3 here is CASSPDRAAYNEQFF. The CDR3 DNA follows: TGTGCCAGTTCCCCCGACAGGGCGGCCTACAATGAGCAGTTCTTC.

This sequence joins TRBV25-1 and TRBJ2-7; 7 bases agree with TRBD2. Germline V gene sequence: CDR1 MGHDK, CDR2 SYGVNS. The ends lost 8 bases at V and 3 bases at J; junction bases unmatched: 10. The CDR3 is made up of 14 amino acids. The CDR3 reads CASSKNWGGYEQYF. In nucleotides, the CDR3 is TGTGCCAGCTCCAAGAACTGGGGGGGCTACGAGCAGTACTTC.

This chain uses TRBV20-1 with TRBJ2-1; 9 nucleotides align to TRBD2. The ends lost 1 base at V and 7 bases at J; junction bases unmatched: 8. The length of the CDR3 is 15 residues. The germline V gene encodes CDR1 DFQATT and CDR2 SNEGSKA (reference sequence). This CDR3 reads CSARGSISGSNEQFF. CDR3 in DNA: TGCAGTGCTAGAGGCTCGATTAGCGGGAGTAATGAGCAGTTCTTC.

Many counts were recorded for this clonotype. J is TRBJ2-1 and V is TRBV11-2, with 9 bases identical to TRBD1. J was trimmed by 8 bases and V by 6 bases; bases with no gene match: 8. This CDR3 is 14 amino acids long. The V gene's germline CDR1 is SGHAT and CDR2 FQNNGV. CDR3 nucleotides: TGTGCCAGCAGATGGGACAGGGTGGCGGATGAGCAGTTCTTC. Amino acid sequence: CASRWDRVADEQFF.

The CDR3 DNA follows: TGTGCCAGCTCACCAACTAGCGCCTCCTACGAGCAGTACTTC. Amino acid sequence: CASSPTSASYEQYF. The chain employs TRBV18 and TRBJ2-7; 7 nucleotides line up with TRBD2. V lost 2 bases and J lost 0; bases outside the gene matches: 1. In germline, CDR1 is KGHSH, CDR2 LQKENI. There are 14 residues in the CDR3.

Only a few counts were recorded for this clonotype. This chain joins TRBV20-1 and TRBJ2-1; no clear D. Germline loops: CDR1 DFQATT, CDR2 SNEGSKA (reference sequence). The V end was cut by 0 bases, the J end by 2 bases, with 2 bases between. This CDR3 spans 12 amino acids. The CDR3 sequence is CSARDPYNEQFF. The CDR3 nucleotides read TGCAGTGCTAGAGATCCCTACAATGAGCAGTTCTTC.